This TCR beta chain was retrieved from a study of shared clonotypes between healthy human individuals. Every immunoSEQ plate was one replicate of a subset's evenly spread DNA. Only in-frame clones appear in the TCRdb table, and some are missing; sequencing was by immunoSEQ multiplex PCR. The top ten clones hold about 1.8% of a sample with approximately 700,000 clones, approximately 73% of them seen once. Germline-derived CDR1 and CDR2 are SGHKS and YYEKEE (reference sequence). The CDR3 loop spans 16 amino acids. Unmatched junction bases numbered 11, after V lost 4 bases and J lost 4 bases. Overall study results and limits: Naive subsets generally exceeded memory subsets in estimated richness. Clonotype sharing among donors was thought likely to change with sequencing depth. A reduction in generation probabilities was seen for non-shared clonotypes relative to those shared by all four donors.

About this clone itself: Its antigen is currently unknown.

The chain recombines TRBV5-5 with TRBJ1-3, with TRBD1 matching 7 bases. The sample taken for sequencing was memory CD4+ T cells sorted from blood. As to subset: CD45RA-negative fraction. This sequence originates from a woman in her twenties or thirties in good health. The CDR3 reads CASSVLQGRRGNTIYF. CDR3 DNA sequence: TGTGCCAGCAGCGTGTTACAGGGGCGTCGGGGAAACACCATATATTTT. The whole variable domain, remainder taken from reference TRBV5-5 and TRBJ1-3, is DAGVTQSPTHLIKTRGQQVTLRCSPISGHKSVSWYQQVLGQGPQFIFQYYEKEERGRGNFPDRFSARQFPNYSSELNVNALLLGDSALYLCASSVLQGRRGNTIYFGEGSWLTVV.